This T cell receptor (beta chain) was recovered during a study of human T cells and chemical hapten exposure. Described time point: pre-sensitization, week 0. The treatment here: therapeutic diphenylcyclopropenone sensitization with weekly scalp DPC. A few counts support this clonotype. Original analysis: Samples ranged from about 23,224 to 690,600 TCRs, with a median of around 100,000. MiXCR was run by TCRdb on the RACE reads, yielding one entry per CDR3 protein. The V and J calls and clone size are TCRdb's, not the authors'. The data show 99,000 or so distinct CDR3 sequences, 10% to 13% seen once. V shed 7 bases and J shed 13 bases, with 23 bases lying between them. Germline V gene lookup returns CDR1 SNHLY and CDR2 FYNNEI. The CDR3 length is 14 residues.

This receptor was identified in a woman aged 55-69 years with alopecia areata. Some clones in this sample may be carry-over from other donors' samples. The specimen comprised whole blood, sampled in connection with sensitization to the hapten diphenylcyclopropenone (DPC). This chain links TRBV2 with TRBJ2-1, with unresolved D. CDR3 in amino acids: CASKSSVLAFAQFF. The CDR3 DNA follows: TGTGCCAGCAAAAGTTCTGTATTAGCCTTTGCCCAGTTCTTC.